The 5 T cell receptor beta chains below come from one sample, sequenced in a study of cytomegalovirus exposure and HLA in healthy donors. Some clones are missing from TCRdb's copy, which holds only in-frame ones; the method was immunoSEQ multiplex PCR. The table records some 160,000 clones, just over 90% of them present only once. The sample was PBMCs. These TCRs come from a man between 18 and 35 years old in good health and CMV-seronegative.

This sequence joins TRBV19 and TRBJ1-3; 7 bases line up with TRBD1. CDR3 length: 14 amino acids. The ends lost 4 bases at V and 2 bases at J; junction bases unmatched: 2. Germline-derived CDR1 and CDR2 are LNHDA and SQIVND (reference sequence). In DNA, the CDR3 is TGTGCCAGTAGTACGACAGGGCCTGGAAACACCATATATTTT. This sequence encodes CASSTTGPGNTIYF.

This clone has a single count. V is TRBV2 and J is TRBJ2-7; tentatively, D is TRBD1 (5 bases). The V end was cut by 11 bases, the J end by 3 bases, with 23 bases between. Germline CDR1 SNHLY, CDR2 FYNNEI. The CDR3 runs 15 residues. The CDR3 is CAGQKHLRASYEQYF. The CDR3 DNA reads TGTGCCGGCCAGAAACACCTCAGGGCCAGCTACGAGCAGTACTTC.

The CDR3 nucleotides are TGCAGTGGGGACAGGCTTTACGAGCAGTACTTC. Translation gives CSGDRLYEQYF. The chain carries TRBV20-1 and TRBJ2-7; 8 bases match TRBD1. CDR3 length: 11 amino acids. The germline V gene encodes CDR1 DFQATT and CDR2 SNEGSKA (reference sequence). V gave up 7 bases and J gave up 4 bases; unmatched junction bases: 3.

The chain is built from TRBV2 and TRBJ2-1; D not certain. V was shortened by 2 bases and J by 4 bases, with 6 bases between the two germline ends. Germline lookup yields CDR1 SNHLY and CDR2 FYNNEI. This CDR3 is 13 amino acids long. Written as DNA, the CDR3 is TGTGCCAGCAGTGAATACGGGTACAATGAGCAGTTCTTC. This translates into CASSEYGYNEQFF.

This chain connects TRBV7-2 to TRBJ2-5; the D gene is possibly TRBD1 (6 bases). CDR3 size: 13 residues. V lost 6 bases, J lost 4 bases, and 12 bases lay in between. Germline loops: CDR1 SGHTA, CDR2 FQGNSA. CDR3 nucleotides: TGTGCCAGCAGGAACAGGGTCCGAGAGACCCAGTACTTC. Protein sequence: CASRNRVRETQYF.